This T cell receptor (beta chain) was sequenced in a study of metastatic and nonmetastatic thyroid tumors (dated by TCRdb to 2018 to 2021). Regarding the study in general: Repertoires were compared across peripheral blood and tumor or nodule tissue samples from malignant and benign thyroid patients. Broader findings and caveats from the paper: In both blood and tumor samples, TCR beta diversity was reported to be significantly higher in malignant tumors than in benign nodules.

The sample holds many counts of this clone. Its target antigen remains unknown. Per-base qualities were not stored, and no clone one base away is much larger. Receptor amplification or capture employed PCR. The instrument was an Illumina HiSeq 4000. High-throughput sequencing was used to profile the CDR3 region of the TCR beta-chain in every patient. On the study's bioinformatics: The researchers built a classifier to tell apart papillary thyroid cancer patients with distant metastasis, based on CDR3 differences among clinicopathological groups. The Shannon index was used to measure repertoire diversity, and the Morisita-Horn index was used to measure how similar tumor and blood repertoires were. In TCRdb, the public reads were trimmed at Q25 with fastp and aligned with MiXCR, with productive beta chains retained. It is TCRdb's table, rather than the study itself, that gives the V and J calls and clone size. The sample contains about 37,000 clones, around an eighth of them found a single time. 9% to 9.5% of the sample comes from the top ten.

Before undergoing thyroid surgery, none of the patients had been given any kind of treatment. Using T-cell receptor beta sequencing, the researchers looked back retrospectively at clinical samples from patients, gathered between about 2011 and 2019. CDR1 and CDR2 are read off the germline V gene (reference sequence) as DFQATT and SNEGSKA. The cysteine opens and the phenylalanine closes a CDR3 of 15 amino acids. Solely the CDR3 DNA is kept, with 45 bases framed from the first base. Trimming accounts for 5 bases at V and 6 bases at J, while the number of junction bases matched to no gene is 9. The V and J genes are TRBV20-1 and TRBJ2-1, and 11 junction bases match TRBD2. The sequencing input was blood. This TCR derives from a female donor with papillary thyroid cancer or a benign thyroid nodule (not recorded which). Some clones in this sample may be carry-over from other donors' samples. The DNA reads TGCAGTGCTCCCGTACCGGGACTAGCGGTCAATGAGCAGTTCTTC. This sequence encodes CSAPVPGLAVNEQFF.